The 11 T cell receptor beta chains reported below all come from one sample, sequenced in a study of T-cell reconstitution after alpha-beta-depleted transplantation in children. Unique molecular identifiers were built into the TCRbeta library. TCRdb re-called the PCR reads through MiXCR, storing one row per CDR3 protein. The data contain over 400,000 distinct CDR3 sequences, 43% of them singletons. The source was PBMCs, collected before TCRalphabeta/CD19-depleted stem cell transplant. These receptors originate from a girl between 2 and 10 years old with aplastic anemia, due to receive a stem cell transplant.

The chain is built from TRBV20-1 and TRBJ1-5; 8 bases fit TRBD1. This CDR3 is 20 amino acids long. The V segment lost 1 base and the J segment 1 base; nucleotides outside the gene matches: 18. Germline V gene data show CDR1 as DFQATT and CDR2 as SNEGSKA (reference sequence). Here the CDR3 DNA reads TGCAGTGCTAGAGGGGTGAGGGGCAGGGGGCGAGGCAACAGCAATCAGCCCCAGCATTTT. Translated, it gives CSARGVRGRGRGNSNQPQHF.

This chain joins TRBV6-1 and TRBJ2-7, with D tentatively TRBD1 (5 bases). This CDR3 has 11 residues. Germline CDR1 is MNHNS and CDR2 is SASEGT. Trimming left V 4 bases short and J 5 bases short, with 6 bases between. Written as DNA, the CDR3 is TGTGCCAGCAGTGGCAGGGACGAGCAGTACTTC. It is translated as CASSGRDEQYF.

CDR3: CASSLGGGATFF. The CDR3 nucleotides are TGTGCCAGCAGCTTAGGTGGGGGCGCGACTTTCTTT. This rearrangement joins TRBV11-3 to TRBJ1-1, with D tentatively TRBD1 (6 bases). Trimming took off 1 base at V and 12 bases at J, with 12 bases between the two ends. The CDR3 covers 12 residues. Germline V gene lookup returns CDR1 SGHNT and CDR2 YENEEA.

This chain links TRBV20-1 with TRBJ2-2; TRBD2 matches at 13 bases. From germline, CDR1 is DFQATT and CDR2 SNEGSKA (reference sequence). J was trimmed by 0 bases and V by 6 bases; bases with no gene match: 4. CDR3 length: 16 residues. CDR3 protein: CSARLAGGPNTGELFF. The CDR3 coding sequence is TGCAGTGCAAGACTAGCGGGGGGCCCGAACACCGGGGAGCTGTTTTTT.

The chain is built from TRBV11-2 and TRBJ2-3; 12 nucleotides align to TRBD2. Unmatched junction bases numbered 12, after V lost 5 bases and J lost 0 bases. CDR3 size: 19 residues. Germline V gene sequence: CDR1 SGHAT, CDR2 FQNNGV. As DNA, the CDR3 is TGTGCCAGCAGCATAAAGCCCCTAGGGACTAGCGGGAGCACAGATACGCAGTATTTT. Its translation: CASSIKPLGTSGSTDTQYF. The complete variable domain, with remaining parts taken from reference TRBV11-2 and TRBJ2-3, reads EAGVAQSPRYKIIEKRQSVAFWCNPISGHATLYWYQQILGQGPKLLIQFQNNGVVDDSQLPKDRFSAERLKGVDSTLKIQPAKLEDSAVYLCASSIKPLGTSGSTDTQYFGPGTRLTVL.

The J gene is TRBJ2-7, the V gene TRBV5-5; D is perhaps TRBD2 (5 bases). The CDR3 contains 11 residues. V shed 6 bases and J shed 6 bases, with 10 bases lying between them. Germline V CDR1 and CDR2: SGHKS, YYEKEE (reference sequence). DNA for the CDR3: TGTGCCAGCATCCTGGGGAGCGAGCAGTACTTC. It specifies CASILGSEQYF.

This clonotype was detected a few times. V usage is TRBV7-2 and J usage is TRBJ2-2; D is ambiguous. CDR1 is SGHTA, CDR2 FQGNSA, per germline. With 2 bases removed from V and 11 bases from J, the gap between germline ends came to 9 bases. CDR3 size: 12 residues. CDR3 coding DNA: TGTGCCAGCAGCTTAATTGGCGAAGAGCTGTTTTTT. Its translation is CASSLIGEELFF.

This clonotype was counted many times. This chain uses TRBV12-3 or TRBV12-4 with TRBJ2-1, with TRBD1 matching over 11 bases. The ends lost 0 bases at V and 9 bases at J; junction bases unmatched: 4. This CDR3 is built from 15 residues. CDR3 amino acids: CASSLADRGPPEQFF. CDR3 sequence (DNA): TGTGCCAGCAGTTTAGCGGACAGGGGGCCGCCTGAGCAGTTCTTC.

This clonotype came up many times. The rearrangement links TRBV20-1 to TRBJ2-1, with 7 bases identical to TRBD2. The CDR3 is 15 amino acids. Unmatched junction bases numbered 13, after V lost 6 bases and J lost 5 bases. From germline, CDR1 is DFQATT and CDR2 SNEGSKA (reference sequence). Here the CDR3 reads CSAQTPGREDNEQFF. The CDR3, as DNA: TGCAGTGCGCAAACCCCCGGACGGGAGGACAATGAGCAGTTCTTC.

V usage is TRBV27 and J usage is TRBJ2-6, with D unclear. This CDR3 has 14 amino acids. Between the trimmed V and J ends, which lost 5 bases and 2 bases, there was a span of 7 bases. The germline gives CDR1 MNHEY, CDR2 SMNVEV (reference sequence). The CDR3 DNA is TGTGCCAGCAGTATGCAGGCTGGGGCCAACGTCCTGACTTTC. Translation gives CASSMQAGANVLTF. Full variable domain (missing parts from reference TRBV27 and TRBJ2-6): EAQVTQNPRYLITVTGKKLTVTCSQNMNHEYMSWYRQDPGLGLRQIYYSMNVEVTDKGDVPEGYKVSRKEKRNFPLILESPSPNQTSLYFCASSMQAGANVLTFGAGSRLTVL.

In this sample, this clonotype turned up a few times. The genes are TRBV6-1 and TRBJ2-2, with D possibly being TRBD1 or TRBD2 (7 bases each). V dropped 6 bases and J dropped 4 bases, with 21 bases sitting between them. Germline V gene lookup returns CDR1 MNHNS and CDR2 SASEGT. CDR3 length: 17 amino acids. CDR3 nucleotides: TGTGCCAGCAGAGGGAGGGCAGGGGGAATTCGCACCGGGGAGCTGTTTTTT. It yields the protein CASRGRAGGIRTGELFF.